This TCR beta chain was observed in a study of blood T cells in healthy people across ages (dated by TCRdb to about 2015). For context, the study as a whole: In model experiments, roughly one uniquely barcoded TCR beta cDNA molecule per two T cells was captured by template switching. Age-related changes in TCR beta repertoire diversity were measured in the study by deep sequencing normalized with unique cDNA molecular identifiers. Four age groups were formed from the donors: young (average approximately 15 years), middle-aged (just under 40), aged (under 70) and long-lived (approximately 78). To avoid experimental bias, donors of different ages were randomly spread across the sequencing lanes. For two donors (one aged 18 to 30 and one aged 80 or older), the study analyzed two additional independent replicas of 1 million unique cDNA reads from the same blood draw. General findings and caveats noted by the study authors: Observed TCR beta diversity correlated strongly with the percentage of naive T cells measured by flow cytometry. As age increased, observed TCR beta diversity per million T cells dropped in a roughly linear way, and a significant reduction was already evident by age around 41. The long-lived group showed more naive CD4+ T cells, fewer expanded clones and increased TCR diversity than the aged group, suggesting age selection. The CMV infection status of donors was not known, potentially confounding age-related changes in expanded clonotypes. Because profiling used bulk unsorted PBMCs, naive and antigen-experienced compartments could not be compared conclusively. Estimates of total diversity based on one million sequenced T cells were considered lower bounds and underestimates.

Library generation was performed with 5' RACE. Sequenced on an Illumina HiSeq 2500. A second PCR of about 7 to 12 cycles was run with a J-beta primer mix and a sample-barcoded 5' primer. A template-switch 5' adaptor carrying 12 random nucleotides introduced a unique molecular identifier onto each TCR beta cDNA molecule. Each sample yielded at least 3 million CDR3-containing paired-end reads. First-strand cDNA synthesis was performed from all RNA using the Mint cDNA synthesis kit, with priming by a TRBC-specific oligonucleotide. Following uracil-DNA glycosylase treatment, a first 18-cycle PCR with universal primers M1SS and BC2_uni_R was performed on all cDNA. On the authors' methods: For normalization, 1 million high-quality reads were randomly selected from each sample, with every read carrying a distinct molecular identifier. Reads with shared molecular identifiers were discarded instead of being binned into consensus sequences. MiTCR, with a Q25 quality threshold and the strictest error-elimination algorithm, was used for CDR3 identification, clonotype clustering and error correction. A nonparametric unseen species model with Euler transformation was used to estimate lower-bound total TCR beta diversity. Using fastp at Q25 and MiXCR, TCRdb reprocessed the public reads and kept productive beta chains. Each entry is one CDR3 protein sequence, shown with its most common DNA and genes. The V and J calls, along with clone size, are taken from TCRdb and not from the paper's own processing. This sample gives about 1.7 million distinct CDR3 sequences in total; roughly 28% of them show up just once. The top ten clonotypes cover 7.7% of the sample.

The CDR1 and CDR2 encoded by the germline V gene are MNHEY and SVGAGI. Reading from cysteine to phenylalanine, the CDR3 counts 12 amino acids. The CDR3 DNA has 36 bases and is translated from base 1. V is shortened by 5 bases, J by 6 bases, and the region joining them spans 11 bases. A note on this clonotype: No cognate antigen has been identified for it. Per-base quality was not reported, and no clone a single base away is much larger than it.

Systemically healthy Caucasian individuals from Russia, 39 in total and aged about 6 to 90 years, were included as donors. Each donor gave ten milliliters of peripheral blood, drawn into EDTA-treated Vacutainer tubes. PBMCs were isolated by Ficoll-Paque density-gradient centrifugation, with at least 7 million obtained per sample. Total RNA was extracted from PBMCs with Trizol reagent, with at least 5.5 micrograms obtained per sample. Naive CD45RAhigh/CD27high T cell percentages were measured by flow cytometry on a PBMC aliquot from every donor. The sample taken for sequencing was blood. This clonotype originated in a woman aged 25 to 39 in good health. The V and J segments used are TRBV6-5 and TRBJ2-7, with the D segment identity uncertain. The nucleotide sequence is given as TGTGCCAGCAGTCGTCGACCGAGCGAGCAGTACTTC. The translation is CASSRRPSEQYF.